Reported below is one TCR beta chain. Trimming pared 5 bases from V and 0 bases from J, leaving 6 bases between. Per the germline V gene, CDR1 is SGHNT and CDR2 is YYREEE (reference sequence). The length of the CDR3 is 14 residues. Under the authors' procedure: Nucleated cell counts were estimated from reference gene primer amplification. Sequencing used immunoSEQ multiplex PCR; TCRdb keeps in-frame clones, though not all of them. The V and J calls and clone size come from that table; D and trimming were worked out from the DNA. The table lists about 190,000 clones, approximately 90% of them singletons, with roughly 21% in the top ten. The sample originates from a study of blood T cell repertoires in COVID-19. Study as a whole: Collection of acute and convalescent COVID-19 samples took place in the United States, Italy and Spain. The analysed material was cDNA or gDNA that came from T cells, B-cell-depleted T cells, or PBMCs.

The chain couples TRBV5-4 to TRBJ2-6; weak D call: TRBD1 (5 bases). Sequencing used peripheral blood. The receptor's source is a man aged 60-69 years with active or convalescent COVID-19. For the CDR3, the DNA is TGTGCCAGCAGTCAGGGCTCTGGGGCCAACGTCCTGACTTTC. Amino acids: CASSQGSGANVLTF. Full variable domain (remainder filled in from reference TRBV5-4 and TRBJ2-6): ETGVTQSPTHLIKTRGQQVTLRCSSQSGHNTVSWYQQALGQGPQFIFQYYREEENGRGNFPPRFSGLQFPNYSSELNVNALELDDSALYLCASSQGSGANVLTFGAGSRLTVL.